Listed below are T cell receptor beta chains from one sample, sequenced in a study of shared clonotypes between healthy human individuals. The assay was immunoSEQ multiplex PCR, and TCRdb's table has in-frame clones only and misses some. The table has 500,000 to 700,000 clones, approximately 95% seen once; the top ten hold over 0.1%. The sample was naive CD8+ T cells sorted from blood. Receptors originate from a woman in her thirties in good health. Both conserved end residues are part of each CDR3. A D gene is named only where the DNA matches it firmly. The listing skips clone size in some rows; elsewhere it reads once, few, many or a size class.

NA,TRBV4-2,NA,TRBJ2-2,CASSHPGSSGELFF,TGTGCCAGCAGCCACCCCGGGAGTTCCGGGGAGCTGTTTTTT
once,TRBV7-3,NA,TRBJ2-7,CASSLSGGTSYEQYF,TGTGCCAGCAGCTTATCGGGCGGGACGTCCTACGAGCAGTACTTC
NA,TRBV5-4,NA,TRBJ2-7,CASSLETAYEQYF,TGTGCCAGCAGCTTGGAAACTGCCTACGAGCAGTACTTC
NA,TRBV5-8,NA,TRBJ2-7,CASSFGAPYEQYF,TGTGCCAGCAGCTTTGGGGCCCCCTACGAGCAGTACTTC
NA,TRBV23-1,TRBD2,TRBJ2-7,CASSQPLAGVNYEQYF,TGCGCCAGCAGTCAGCCACTAGCGGGAGTGAACTACGAGCAGTACTTC
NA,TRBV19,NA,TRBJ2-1,CASSIAVMAESIYEQFF,TGTGCCAGTAGTATAGCGGTGATGGCGGAATCTATCTATGAGCAGTTCTTC
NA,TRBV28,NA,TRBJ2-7,CASSLSPLGSSYEQYF,TGTGCCAGCAGCCTCAGTCCCCTCGGAAGCTCCTACGAGCAGTACTTC
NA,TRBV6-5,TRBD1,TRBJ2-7,CASSPLTGPNEQYF,TGTGCCAGCAGTCCCCTGACAGGGCCCAACGAGCAGTACTTC
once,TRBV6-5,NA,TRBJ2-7,CASSYSVDSYEQYF,TGTGCCAGCAGCTACTCTGTGGATTCCTACGAGCAGTACTTC
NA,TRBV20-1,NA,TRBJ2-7,CSATDGHEQYF,TGCAGTGCTACCGACGGACACGAGCAGTACTTC
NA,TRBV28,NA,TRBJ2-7,CATHSYYEQYF,TGTGCCACACACAGTTACTACGAGCAGTACTTC
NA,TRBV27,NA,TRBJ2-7,CASSPGTIPSYEQYF,TGTGCCAGCAGCCCGGGGACCATCCCGTCCTACGAGCAGTACTTC
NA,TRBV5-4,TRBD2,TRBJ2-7,CASSTGGRPLDEQYF,TGTGCCAGCAGCACCGGCGGGAGGCCCCTTGACGAGCAGTACTTC
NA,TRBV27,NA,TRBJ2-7,CASSSKAFRPLYEQYF,TGTGCCAGCAGCTCAAAGGCGTTCCGTCCTCTCTACGAGCAGTACTTC
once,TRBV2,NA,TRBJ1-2,CAYVSQEPRPTYGYTF,TGTGCCTACGTGTCCCAGGAGCCCCGGCCTACCTATGGCTACACCTTC
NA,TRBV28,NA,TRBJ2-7,CASSTLESSYEQYF,TGTGCCAGCAGCACACTGGAGAGCTCCTACGAGCAGTACTTC
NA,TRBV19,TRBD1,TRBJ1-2,CASSILGTGEDVGYTF,TGTGCCAGTAGTATACTGGGGACAGGGGAGGATGTTGGCTACACCTTC
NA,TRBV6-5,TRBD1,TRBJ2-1,CASKQGQEYNEQFF,TGTGCCAGTAAACAGGGACAGGAATACAATGAGCAGTTCTTC
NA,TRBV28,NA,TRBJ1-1,CASSLQGTEAFF,TGTGCCAGCAGTTTACAGGGTACTGAAGCTTTCTTT
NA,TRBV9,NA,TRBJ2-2,CASSGQGNTGELFF,TGTGCCAGCAGCGGTCAGGGTAACACCGGGGAGCTGTTTTTT
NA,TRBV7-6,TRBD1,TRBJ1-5,CASSGGQDSNQPQHF,TGTGCCAGCAGCGGAGGACAGGATAGCAATCAGCCCCAGCATTTT
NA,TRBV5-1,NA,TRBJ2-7,CASSLGTGLGEQYF,TGCGCCAGCAGCCTAGGGACGGGCCTTGGGGAGCAGTACTTC
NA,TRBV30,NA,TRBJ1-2,CAWDNHGYTF,TGTGCCTGGGACAATCATGGCTACACCTTC
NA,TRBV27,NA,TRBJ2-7,CASSLGVPYEQYF,TGTGCCAGCAGTTTAGGCGTTCCCTACGAGCAGTACTTC
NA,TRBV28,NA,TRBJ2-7,CASSPEEFSGVGGYEQYF,TGTGCCAGCAGCCCTGAGGAATTTAGCGGAGTGGGGGGCTACGAGCAGTACTTC
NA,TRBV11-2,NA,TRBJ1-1,CASSSPTGPIEAFF,TGTGCCAGCAGCTCCCCGACCGGCCCCATTGAAGCTTTCTTT
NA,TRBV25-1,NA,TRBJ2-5,CASSDYLQDQETQYF,TGTGCCAGCAGTGATTATTTGCAGGATCAAGAGACCCAGTACTTC
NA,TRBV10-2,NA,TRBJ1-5,CASSEGSRLSTQHF,TGCGCCAGCAGTGAGGGTTCCCGCCTATCAACCCAGCATTTT
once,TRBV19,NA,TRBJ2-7,CASSIFEGYEQYF,TGTGCCAGTAGTATCTTCGAGGGCTACGAGCAGTACTTC
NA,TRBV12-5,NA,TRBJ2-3,CASAPGDADTQYF,TGTGCTAGTGCCCCGGGGGACGCAGATACGCAGTATTTT
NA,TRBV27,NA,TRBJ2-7,CASSLLGENSMYEQYF,TGTGCCAGCAGTTTGTTGGGGGAAAATAGTATGTACGAGCAGTACTTC
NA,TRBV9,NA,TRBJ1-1,CASSVFKEGTEAFF,TGTGCCAGCAGCGTATTCAAGGAAGGGACTGAAGCTTTCTTT
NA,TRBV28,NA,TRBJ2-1,CASSLEAVGARNEQFF,TGTGCCAGCAGTTTAGAAGCGGTTGGAGCTCGCAATGAGCAGTTCTTC
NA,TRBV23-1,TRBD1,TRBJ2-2,CASSPLEIGTGPTSEELFF,TGCGCCAGCAGTCCCCTAGAAATTGGGACAGGGCCTACGAGTGAGGAGCTGTTTTTT
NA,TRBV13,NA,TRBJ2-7,CASSLGDLDPEQYF,TGTGCCAGCAGCTTAGGGGACCTGGATCCCGAGCAGTACTTC
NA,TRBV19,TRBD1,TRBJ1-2,CASSIRTLGQGTFNYGYTF,TGTGCCAGTAGTATCCGGACTCTTGGACAGGGGACCTTTAACTATGGCTACACCTTC
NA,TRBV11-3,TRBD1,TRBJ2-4,CASSLGDRVGKNIQYF,TGTGCCAGCAGCTTAGGGGACAGGGTCGGCAAAAACATTCAGTACTTC
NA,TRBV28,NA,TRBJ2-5,CASSLLGEQETQYF,TGTGCCAGCAGTTTATTAGGTGAACAAGAGACCCAGTACTTC
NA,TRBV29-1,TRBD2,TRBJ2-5,CSVEGGLAGEETQYF,TGCAGCGTTGAAGGGGGACTAGCGGGAGAAGAGACCCAGTACTTC